These 18 T cell receptor beta chains came from one sample sequenced in a study of T cell responses to AZD1222 COVID-19 vaccine. The assay was immunoSEQ multiplex PCR, and TCRdb's table has in-frame clones only and misses some. Here the sample spans around 220,000 clones, about 95% being singletons. Sequences were derived from peripheral blood, sampled 28 days after the second dose of the MenACWY control vaccine. The source is an adult who received the MenACWY meningococcal vaccine as a control.

This chain connects TRBV12-3 or TRBV12-4 to TRBJ2-2, with D possibly matching TRBD1 (6 bases). The ends were cut back, 2 bases at V and 6 bases at J, with 7 bases in the middle. CDR3 length: 13 amino acids. For the CDR3, the DNA is TGTGCCAGCAGTTTACAGGGGTCCGGGGAGCTGTTTTTT. Translation gives CASSLQGSGELFF.

The DNA of the CDR3 is TGTGCCAGCAGCATGCGGGGGGTTCCCTCGCTATTTCAAGAGACCCAGTACTTC. Its translation is CASSMRGVPSLFQETQYF. The chain recombines TRBV5-6 with TRBJ2-5, with 8 bases identical to TRBD2. The CDR3 contains 18 residues. CDR1 and CDR2 from the germline V gene are SGHDT and YYEEEE. With V trimmed by 4 bases and J by 2 bases, 16 bases remained unmatched.

V usage is TRBV4-3 and J usage is TRBJ2-7; D is possibly TRBD1 (6 bases). In germline, CDR1 is LGHNA, CDR2 YSLEER. Trimming shortened V by 0 bases and J by 2 bases, and 11 bases separated the two germline ends. There are 15 residues in the CDR3. The CDR3 sequence is CASSQDGTTAYEQYF. The CDR3 DNA sequence: TGCGCCAGCAGCCAAGACGGGACAACGGCCTACGAGCAGTACTTC.

The V and J genes are TRBV5-6 and TRBJ2-7, with D perhaps being TRBD1 or TRBD2 (6 bases each). Trimming shortened V by 7 bases and J by 2 bases, and 13 bases separated the two germline ends. CDR3 length: 13 residues. The germline V gene encodes CDR1 SGHDT and CDR2 YYEEEE. The DNA of the CDR3 is TGTGCCAGCCTTGAAGGGGGGACCTACGAGCAGTACTTC. This codes for CASLEGGTYEQYF.

In its sample, this clone was seen once. The chain joins TRBV9 to TRBJ1-2; tentatively, D is TRBD1 (5 bases). Per germline, CDR1 SGDLS and CDR2 YYNGEE. Trimming stripped 4 bases from V and 0 bases from J, with 16 bases between. The CDR3 covers 16 residues. DNA for the CDR3: TGTGCCAGCAGCCCCCGCGGGGACTTGTCTAACTATGGCTACACCTTC. Translation: CASSPRGDLSNYGYTF.

The chain combines TRBV28 with TRBJ2-6; D remains unclear. V lost 3 bases to trimming and J lost 1 base, with 1 base between them. Looked up from germline, CDR1 is MDHEN and CDR2 is SYDVKM. CDR3 size: 13 residues. CDR3 DNA sequence: TGTGCCAGCAGTTTGTCTGGGGCCAACGTCCTGACTTTC. Its protein is CASSLSGANVLTF.

The J gene is TRBJ2-7, the V gene TRBV19, with 8 bases matching TRBD1. CDR1 and CDR2 from the germline V gene are LNHDA and SQIVND (reference sequence). V shed 5 bases, J shed 3 bases, and the junction held 6 bases outside the gene matches. The CDR3 is made up of 14 amino acids. CDR3 in DNA: TGTGCCAGTAGTCCCGGGACAGGCAACTACGAGCAGTACTTC. Protein: CASSPGTGNYEQYF. Full variable domain (remainder filled in from reference TRBV19 and TRBJ2-7): DGGITQSPKYLFRKEGQNVTLSCEQNLNHDAMYWYRQDPGQGLRLIYYSQIVNDFQKGDIAEGYSVSREKKESFPLTVTSAQKNPTAFYLCASSPGTGNYEQYFGPGTRLTVT.

Comment on this clone: The sample holds other DNA sequences that translate to the same CDR3. This chain uses TRBV19 with TRBJ2-1; 7 nucleotides match TRBD2. This CDR3 region has 15 residues. Germline V gene data show CDR1 as LNHDA and CDR2 as SQIVND (reference sequence). With 6 bases clipped from V and 0 bases from J, the junction kept 5 bases outside the gene matches. The chain's CDR3 is CASRPRGSSYNEQFF. CDR3 nucleotide sequence: TGTGCCAGTAGGCCACGCGGGAGCTCCTACAATGAGCAGTTCTTC.

This chain uses TRBV5-4 with TRBJ2-3; TRBD2 matches at 8 bases. Germline CDR1 is SGHNT and CDR2 is YYREEE (reference sequence). The CDR3 totals 15 residues. V shed 10 bases, J shed 4 bases, and the junction held 14 bases outside the gene matches. The CDR3 DNA is TGTGCCGGCTCCCCGGGGGGGTTCCCCCCAGATACGCAGTATTTT. Residues: CAGSPGGFPPDTQYF.

The genes are TRBV6-2 or TRBV6-3 and TRBJ2-7; 7 bases fit TRBD2. Germline V gives CDR1 MNHEY, CDR2 SVGEGT. With V trimmed by 4 bases and J by 3 bases, 3 bases remained unmatched. This CDR3 contains 13 residues. The CDR3 region has the DNA TGTGCCAGCAGTTCTCTAGCGGTCTACGAGCAGTACTTC. Protein product: CASSSLAVYEQYF.

The chain combines TRBV14 with TRBJ1-6, with D possibly TRBD1 on 5 matching bases. The CDR3 consists of 14 residues. Trimming removed 2 bases from V and 11 bases from J, with 13 bases in between. Germline CDR1 reads SGHDN; CDR2 reads FVKESK. The CDR3 region has the DNA TGTGCCAGCAGCCAATCATCAGGAGGGGCACCCCTCCACTTT. Residues: CASSQSSGGAPLHF. Supplemented by reference TRBV14 and TRBJ1-6, the full variable domain reads EAGVTQFPSHSVIEKGQTVTLRCDPISGHDNLYWYRRVMGKEIKFLLHFVKESKQDESGMPNNRFLAERTGGTYSTLKVQPAELEDSGVYFCASSQSSGGAPLHFGNGTRLTVT.

The V call is TRBV6-5, the J call TRBJ2-7, with 8 bases aligning to TRBD1. The CDR3 contains 14 residues. Germline V gives CDR1 MNHEY, CDR2 SVGAGI. V trimming: 2 bases; J trimming: 3 bases; junction bases outside the gene matches: 3. The CDR3 is CASSYNDRGYEQYF. CDR3 nucleotides: TGTGCCAGCAGTTACAACGACAGGGGCTACGAGCAGTACTTC.

A remark on this clone: Other DNA sequences within the sample encode an identical CDR3. V gene TRBV9 combines with J gene TRBJ1-3, with 7 bases identical to TRBD1. This CDR3 comprises 15 residues. J lost 0 bases, V lost 0 bases, and 0 bases had no gene match. CDR1 is SGDLS and CDR2 is YYNGEE in the germline V gene. CDR3 nucleotide sequence: TGTGCCAGCAGCGTAGGGACAGGCTCTGGAAACACCATATATTTT. It yields the protein CASSVGTGSGNTIYF.

CDR3 amino acids: CASSYERQGTGGYTF. CDR3 DNA sequence: TGTGCCAGCAGTTACGAACGACAGGGAACCGGTGGCTACACCTTC. The chain is built from TRBV6-5 and TRBJ1-2; 7 bases match TRBD1. The length of the CDR3 is 15 residues. The V segment lost 2 bases and the J segment 7 bases; nucleotides outside the gene matches: 10. Germline V gives CDR1 MNHEY, CDR2 SVGAGI.

The chain combines TRBV7-9 with TRBJ2-3; D call uncertain. Trimming pared 3 bases from V and 3 bases from J, leaving 10 bases between. The CDR3 runs 14 residues. Per germline, CDR1 SEHNR and CDR2 FQNEAQ (reference sequence). CDR3 in DNA: TGTGCCAGCAGCTTCTTTTCCGGGACAGATACGCAGTATTTT. Protein: CASSFFSGTDTQYF. Looking up the rest from reference TRBV7-9 and TRBJ2-3 gives the full variable domain: DTGVSQNPRHKITKRGQNVTFRCDPISEHNRLYWYRQTLGQGPEFLTYFQNEAQLEKSRLLSDRFSAERPKGSFSTLEIQRTEQGDSAMYLCASSFFSGTDTQYFGPGTRLTVL.

The J gene is TRBJ2-7, the V gene TRBV4-2; TRBD1 or TRBD2 may be the D gene (5 bases each). Germline-derived CDR1 and CDR2 are LGHNA and YNFKEQ. CDR3 length equals 15 residues. The V gene lost 0 bases and the J gene lost 1 base, with 10 bases spanning the gap. CDR3 coding DNA: TGTGCCAGCAGCCAAGAGGGGACGGCTTCCTACGAGCAGTACTTC. Protein: CASSQEGTASYEQYF.

This clone was picked up a small number of times. The chain couples TRBV30 to TRBJ1-6; TRBD1 agrees at 7 bases. Germline CDR1 is GTSNPN and CDR2 is SVGIG (reference sequence). Unmatched junction bases numbered 4, after V lost 3 bases and J lost 5 bases. This CDR3 is built from 14 residues. The DNA for the CDR3 is TGTGCCTGGAGCGGGGACAGCAATAATTCACCCCTCCACTTT. Translation gives CAWSGDSNNSPLHF. Combining the CDR3 with reference TRBV30 and TRBJ1-6 gives the whole variable domain SQTIHQWPATLVQPVGSPLSLECTVEGTSNPNLYWYRQAAGRGLQLLFYSVGIGQISSEVPQNLSASRPQDRQFILSSKKLLLSDSGFYLCAWSGDSNNSPLHFGNGTRLTVT.

V and J are TRBV7-9 and TRBJ2-3, with D unresolved. Trimming pared 0 bases from V and 2 bases from J, leaving 12 bases between. The CDR3 runs 16 residues. CDR1 and CDR2 from the germline V gene are SEHNR and FQNEAQ (reference sequence). CDR3 amino acids: CASSLARGGDTDTQYF. CDR3 in DNA: TGTGCCAGCAGCTTAGCACGAGGTGGGGACACAGATACGCAGTATTTT.